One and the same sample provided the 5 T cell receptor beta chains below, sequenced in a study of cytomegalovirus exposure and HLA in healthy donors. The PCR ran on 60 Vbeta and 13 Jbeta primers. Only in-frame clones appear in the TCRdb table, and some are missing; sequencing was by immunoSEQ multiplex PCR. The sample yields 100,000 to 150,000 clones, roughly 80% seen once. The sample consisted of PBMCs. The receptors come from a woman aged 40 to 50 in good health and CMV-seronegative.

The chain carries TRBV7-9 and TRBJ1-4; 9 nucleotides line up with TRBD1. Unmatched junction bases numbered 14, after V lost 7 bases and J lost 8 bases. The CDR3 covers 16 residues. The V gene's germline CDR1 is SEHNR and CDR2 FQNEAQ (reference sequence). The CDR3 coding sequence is TGTGCCAGCACCAAGCCAACAGGGGGCGCTGGGGAAAAACTGTTTTTT. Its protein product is CASTKPTGGAGEKLFF.

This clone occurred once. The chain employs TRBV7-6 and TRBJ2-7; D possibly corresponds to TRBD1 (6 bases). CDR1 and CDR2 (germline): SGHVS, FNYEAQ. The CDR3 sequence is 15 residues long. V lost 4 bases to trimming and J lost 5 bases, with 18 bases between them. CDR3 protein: CASSSPSWGRDEQYF. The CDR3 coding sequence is TGTGCCAGCAGCTCACCTTCTTGGGGGCGAGACGAGCAGTACTTC.

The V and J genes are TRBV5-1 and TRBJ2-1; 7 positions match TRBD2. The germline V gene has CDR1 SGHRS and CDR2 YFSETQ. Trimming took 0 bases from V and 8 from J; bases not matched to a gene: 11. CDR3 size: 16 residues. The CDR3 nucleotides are TGCGCCAGCAGCTTGGGGTCTGGTGGCGGGAGACATGAGCAGTTCTTC. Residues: CASSLGSGGGRHEQFF.

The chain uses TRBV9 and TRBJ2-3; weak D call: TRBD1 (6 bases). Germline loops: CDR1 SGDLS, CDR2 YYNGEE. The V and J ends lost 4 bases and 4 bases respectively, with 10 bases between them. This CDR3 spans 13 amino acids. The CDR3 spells CASSIQGPDTQYF. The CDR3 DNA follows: TGTGCCAGCAGCATACAGGGCCCAGATACGCAGTATTTT.

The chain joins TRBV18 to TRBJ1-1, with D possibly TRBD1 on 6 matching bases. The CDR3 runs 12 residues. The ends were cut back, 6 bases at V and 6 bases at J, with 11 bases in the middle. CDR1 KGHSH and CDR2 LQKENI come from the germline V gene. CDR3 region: CASSAQGAEAFF. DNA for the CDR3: TGTGCCAGCTCCGCACAGGGCGCTGAAGCTTTCTTT.